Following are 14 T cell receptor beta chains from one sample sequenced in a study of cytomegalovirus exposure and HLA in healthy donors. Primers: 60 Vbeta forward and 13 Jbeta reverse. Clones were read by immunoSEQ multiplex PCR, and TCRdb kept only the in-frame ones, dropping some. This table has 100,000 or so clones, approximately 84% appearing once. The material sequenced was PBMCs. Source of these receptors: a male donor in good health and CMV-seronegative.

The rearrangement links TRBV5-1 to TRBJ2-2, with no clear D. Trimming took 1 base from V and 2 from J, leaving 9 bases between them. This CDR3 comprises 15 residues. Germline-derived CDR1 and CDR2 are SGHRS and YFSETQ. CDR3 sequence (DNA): TGCGCCAGCAGCTTGCAGCGAACCAACACCGGGGAGCTGTTTTTT. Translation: CASSLQRTNTGELFF.

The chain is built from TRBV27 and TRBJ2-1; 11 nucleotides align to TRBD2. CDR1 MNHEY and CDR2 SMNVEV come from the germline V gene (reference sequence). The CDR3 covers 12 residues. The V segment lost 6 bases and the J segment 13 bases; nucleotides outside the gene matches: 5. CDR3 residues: CASRSTSGIQFF. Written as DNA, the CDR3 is TGTGCCAGCAGATCGACTAGCGGGATACAGTTCTTC.

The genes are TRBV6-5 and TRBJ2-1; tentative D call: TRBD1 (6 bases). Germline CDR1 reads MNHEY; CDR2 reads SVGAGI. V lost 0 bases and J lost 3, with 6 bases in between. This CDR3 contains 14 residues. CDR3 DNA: TGTGCCAGCAGTTACTCACAGGGCTACAATGAGCAGTTCTTC. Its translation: CASSYSQGYNEQFF.

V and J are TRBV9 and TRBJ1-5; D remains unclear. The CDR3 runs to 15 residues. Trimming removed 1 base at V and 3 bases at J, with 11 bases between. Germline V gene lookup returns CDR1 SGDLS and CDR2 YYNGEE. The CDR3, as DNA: TGTGCCAGCAGCGTATTTCCAGGCTCCAATCAGCCCCAGCATTTT. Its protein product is CASSVFPGSNQPQHF.

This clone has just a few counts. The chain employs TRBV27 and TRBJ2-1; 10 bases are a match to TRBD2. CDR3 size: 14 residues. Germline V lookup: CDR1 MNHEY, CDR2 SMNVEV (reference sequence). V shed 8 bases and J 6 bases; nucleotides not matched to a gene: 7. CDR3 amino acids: CASLSGRAVNEQFF. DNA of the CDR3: TGTGCCAGCCTCAGCGGGAGGGCAGTCAATGAGCAGTTCTTC.

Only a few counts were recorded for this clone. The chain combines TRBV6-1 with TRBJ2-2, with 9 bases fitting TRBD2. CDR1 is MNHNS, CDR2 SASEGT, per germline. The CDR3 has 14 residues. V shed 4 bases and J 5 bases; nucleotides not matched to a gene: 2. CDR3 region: CASSVAGETGELFF. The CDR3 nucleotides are TGTGCCAGCAGTGTAGCGGGAGAAACCGGGGAGCTGTTTTTT.

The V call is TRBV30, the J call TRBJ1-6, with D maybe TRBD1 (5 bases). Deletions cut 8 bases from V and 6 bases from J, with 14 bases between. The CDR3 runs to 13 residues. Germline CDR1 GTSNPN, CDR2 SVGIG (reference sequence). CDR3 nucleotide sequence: TGTGCCCGGGGGGTGGCCGGTAATTCACCCCTCCACTTT. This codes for CARGVAGNSPLHF.

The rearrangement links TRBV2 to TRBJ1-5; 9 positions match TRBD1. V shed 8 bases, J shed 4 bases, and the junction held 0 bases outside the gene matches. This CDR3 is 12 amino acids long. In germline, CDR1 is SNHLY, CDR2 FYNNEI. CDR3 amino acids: CASGTGNQPQHF. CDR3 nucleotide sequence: TGTGCCAGCGGGACAGGGAATCAGCCCCAGCATTTT.

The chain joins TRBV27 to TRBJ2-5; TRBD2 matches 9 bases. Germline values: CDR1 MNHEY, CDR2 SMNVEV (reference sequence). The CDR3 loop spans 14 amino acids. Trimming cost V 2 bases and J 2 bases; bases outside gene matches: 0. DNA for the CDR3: TGTGCCAGCAGTTTACTAGCGGGGCAAGAGACCCAGTACTTC. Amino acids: CASSLLAGQETQYF.

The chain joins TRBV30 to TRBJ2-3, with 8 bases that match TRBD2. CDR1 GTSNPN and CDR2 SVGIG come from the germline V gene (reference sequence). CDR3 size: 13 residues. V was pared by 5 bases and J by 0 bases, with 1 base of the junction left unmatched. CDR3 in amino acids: CAWREGSTDTQYF. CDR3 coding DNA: TGTGCCTGGCGGGAGGGAAGCACAGATACGCAGTATTTT.

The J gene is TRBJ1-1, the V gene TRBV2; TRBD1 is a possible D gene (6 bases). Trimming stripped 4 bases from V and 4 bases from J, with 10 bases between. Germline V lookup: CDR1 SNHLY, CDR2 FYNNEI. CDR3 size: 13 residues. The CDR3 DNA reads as TGTGCCAGCAGTGGGTTGACAGGCACTGAAGCTTTCTTT. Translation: CASSGLTGTEAFF.

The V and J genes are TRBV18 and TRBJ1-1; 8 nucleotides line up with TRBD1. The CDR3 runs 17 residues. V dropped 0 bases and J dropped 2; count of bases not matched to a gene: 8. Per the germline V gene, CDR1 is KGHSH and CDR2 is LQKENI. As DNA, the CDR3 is TGTGCCAGCTCACCACCGAGGGCAGGGGGCGCAAACACTGAAGCTTTCTTT. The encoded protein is CASSPPRAGGANTEAFF.

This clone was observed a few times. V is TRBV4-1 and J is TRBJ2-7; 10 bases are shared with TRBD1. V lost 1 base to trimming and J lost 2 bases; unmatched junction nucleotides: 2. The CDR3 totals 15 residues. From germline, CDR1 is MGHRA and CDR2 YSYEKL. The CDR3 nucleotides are TGCGCCAGCAGCCAAGGGACAGGGGGAACCTACGAGCAGTACTTC. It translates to CASSQGTGGTYEQYF.

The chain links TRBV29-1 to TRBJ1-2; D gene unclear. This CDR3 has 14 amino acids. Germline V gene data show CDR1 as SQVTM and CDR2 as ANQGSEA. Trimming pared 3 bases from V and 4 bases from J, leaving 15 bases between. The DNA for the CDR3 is TGCAGCGTTGATAGGTTGGGCCAGATCTATGGCTACACCTTC. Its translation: CSVDRLGQIYGYTF.